The rows below give T cell receptor beta chains drawn from one sample of a study of blood T cell repertoires in COVID-19. The data were produced by immunoSEQ multiplex PCR, yet TCRdb's version contains in-frame clones alone and is incomplete. Of about 220,000 clones detected, 82% appear once; the ten largest clones hold approximately 4%. The sequencing input was peripheral blood. These receptors all come from an elderly woman with acute or convalescent COVID-19. CDR3s include the opening cysteine and the closing phenylalanine or tryptophan. A D gene is named only where the DNA matches it firmly. Clone size is stated in some rows and not others, as once, few, many or a class when expanded.

>-|TRBD2|TRBV7-7|TRBJ2-1
CASSFEDSGGIYNEQFF
TGTGCCAGCAGCTTCGAGGATAGCGGGGGGATCTACAATGAGCAGTTCTTC
>-|-|TRBV30|TRBJ1-2
CASTGIQKYYGYTF
TGTGCCTCGACAGGAATACAAAAATACTATGGCTACACCTTC
>-|-|TRBV12-2|TRBJ1-1
CASRLVVANRTGENTEAFF
TGTGCAAGTCGCTTAGTAGTAGCGAACCGGACAGGGGAGAACACTGAAGCTTTCTTT
>-|TRBD1|TRBV28|TRBJ2-5
CASGDRGRSETQYF
TGTGCCAGCGGAGACAGGGGTAGGAGTGAGACCCAGTACTTC
>-|TRBD1|TRBV9|TRBJ2-3
CASSPGTASTDTQYF
TGTGCCAGCAGCCCTGGGACAGCAAGCACAGATACGCAGTATTTT
>-|-|TRBV10-3|TRBJ1-1
CAIKSTTDTEAFF
TGTGCCATCAAGAGCACTACGGACACTGAAGCTTTCTTT
>-|TRBD2|TRBV11-2|TRBJ2-5
CASSFGLAGTTIQETQYF
TGTGCCAGCAGCTTTGGACTAGCGGGGACGACTATACAAGAGACCCAGTACTTC
>-|-|TRBV6-5|TRBJ1-5
CAGLTIYHQPQHF
TGTGCCGGACTAACGATATACCATCAGCCCCAGCATTTT
>-|-|TRBV5-1|TRBJ1-1
CASSFTDLNTEAFF
TGCGCCAGCAGCTTTACAGATTTGAACACTGAAGCTTTCTTT
>few|-|TRBV7-2|TRBJ1-1
CASSLETEAFF
TGTGCCAGCAGCTTAGAGACAGAAGCTTTCTTT
>-|-|TRBV4-1|TRBJ2-2
CASSQEASNTGELFF
TGCGCCAGCAGCCAAGAGGCCTCGAACACCGGGGAGCTGTTTTTT
>once|-|TRBV5-6|TRBJ1-6
CASSPLSGPLHF
TGTGCCAGCAGCCCCTTATCCGGACCCCTCCACTTT
>-|TRBD2|TRBV24-1|TRBJ2-3
CATSGGGGWTDTQYF
TGTGCCACCAGTGGGGGCGGGGGATGGACAGATACGCAGTATTTT
>-|-|TRBV21-1|TRBJ1-3
CASSPYTIYF
TGTGCCAGCAGCCCTTACACCATATATTTT
>-|TRBD1|TRBV5-1|TRBJ2-7
CASSYPDRGYEQYF
TGCGCCAGCAGCTACCCGGACAGGGGATACGAGCAGTACTTC
>-|-|TRBV15|TRBJ1-1
CATSINREYTEAFF
TGTGCCACCAGCATTAACAGGGAGTACACTGAAGCTTTCTTT
>once|TRBD1|TRBV15|TRBJ1-1
CATSTYPGQGAGEAFF
TGTGCCACCAGCACTTACCCGGGACAGGGGGCGGGTGAAGCTTTCTTT
>-|TRBD2|TRBV5-5|TRBJ2-1
CASSSSSGGLYNEQFF
TGTGCCAGCAGCTCCTCAAGCGGGGGGTTATACAATGAGCAGTTCTTC
>-|TRBD1|TRBV12-3/TRBV12-4|TRBJ1-2
CASSWDRVYGYTF
TGTGCCAGCAGCTGGGACAGGGTCTATGGCTACACCTTC
>-|TRBD1|TRBV15|TRBJ1-6
CATSRETGLNNSPLHF
TGTGCCACCAGCAGAGAGACAGGGCTGAATAATTCACCCCTCCACTTT
>-|-|TRBV7-2|TRBJ1-6
CASSYPTQGNSPLHF
TGTGCCAGCAGCTATCCCACGCAGGGGAATTCACCCCTCCACTTT
>-|TRBD1|TRBV30|TRBJ2-7
CAWSNTGGAYEQYF
TGTGCCTGGAGTAATACAGGGGGCGCTTACGAGCAGTACTTC
>-|-|TRBV5-4|TRBJ2-5
CASSRPGAGEETQYF
TGTGCCAGCAGCAGGCCGGGGGCGGGAGAAGAGACCCAGTACTTC
>-|-|TRBV6-5|TRBJ1-5
CASKGQPGAQHF
TGTGCCAGCAAAGGACAGCCTGGGGCCCAGCATTTT
>once|-|TRBV28|TRBJ1-1
CASSKERDIAEAFF
TGTGCCAGCAGTAAGGAGAGGGATATCGCCGAAGCTTTCTTT
>-|-|TRBV5-1|TRBJ1-2
CASSPRNYGYTF
TGCGCCAGCAGCCCCAGGAACTATGGCTACACCTTC
>-|TRBD1|TRBV19|TRBJ1-2
CASSYINSRGQVDGYTF
TGTGCCAGTAGTTATATCAATTCCAGGGGGCAAGTAGATGGCTACACCTTC
>-|-|TRBV9|TRBJ2-7
CASSVGGQNSYEQYF
TGTGCCAGCAGCGTAGGGGGCCAGAACTCCTACGAGCAGTACTTC
>-|TRBD2|TRBV11-2|TRBJ2-3
CASSLGFGLAGGPDTQYF
TGTGCCAGCAGCTTAGGCTTCGGACTAGCGGGGGGGCCAGATACGCAGTATTTT
>-|-|TRBV9|TRBJ2-2
CASSARDLNTGELFF
TGTGCCAGCAGCGCCCGGGACTTGAACACCGGGGAGCTGTTTTTT
>-|-|TRBV11-3|TRBJ1-1
CASSLVSGSAFF
TGTGCCAGCAGCTTAGTCTCAGGGTCGGCTTTCTTT
>-|TRBD1|TRBV4-2|TRBJ2-6
CASSQGEGAGTGANVLTF
TGTGCCAGCAGCCAAGGCGAGGGGGCTGGCACTGGGGCCAACGTCCTGACTTTC
>-|TRBD1|TRBV5-4|TRBJ2-1
CASSLSGQGIDNEQFF
TGTGCCAGCAGCTTATCGGGACAGGGCATCGACAATGAGCAGTTCTTC
>-|TRBD1|TRBV19|TRBJ2-3
CASSQGGTGPTDTQYF
TGTGCCAGTAGTCAGGGGGGGACAGGGCCCACAGATACGCAGTATTTT
>-|-|TRBV5-4|TRBJ1-1
CASSPESGKNTEAFF
TGTGCCAGCAGCCCGGAGTCGGGGAAGAACACTGAAGCTTTCTTT
>few|-|TRBV18|TRBJ1-1
CASSPGGSMNTEAFF
TGTGCCAGCTCACCAGGTGGCTCAATGAACACTGAAGCTTTCTTT
>-|-|TRBV6-5|TRBJ1-3
CATHLDIGNTIYF
TGTGCCACCCATTTGGACATTGGAAACACCATATATTTT
>once|TRBD1|TRBV29-1|TRBJ1-5
CSVDRRGQPPSTQHF
TGCAGCGTTGACCGGCGGGGACAGCCACCCAGCACCCAGCATTTT
>-|-|TRBV18|TRBJ1-1
CASSRDTEAFF
TGTGCCAGCTCCAGGGACACTGAAGCTTTCTTT
>-|-|TRBV28|TRBJ1-2
CASSLHSVYGYTF
TGTGCCAGCAGTTTACACAGTGTCTATGGCTACACCTTC
>few|-|TRBV2|TRBJ1-2
CASSEVAGFDYGYTF
TGTGCCAGCAGTGAAGTCGCAGGGTTTGACTATGGCTACACCTTC
>-|TRBD1|TRBV5-1|TRBJ2-5
CASSLAGTGGLETQYF
TGCGCCAGCAGCTTGGCCGGGACAGGGGGCTTAGAGACCCAGTACTTC
>once|TRBD1|TRBV15|TRBJ1-6
CATSRQSLTGREIWPNSPLHF
TGTGCCACCAGCAGACAGAGCTTGACAGGGCGCGAGATCTGGCCGAATTCACCCCTCCACTTT
>-|-|TRBV7-3|TRBJ2-2
CASSPLGTGELFF
TGTGCCAGCAGCCCCCTAGGAACCGGGGAGCTGTTTTTT
>once|-|TRBV7-9|TRBJ1-4
CASGQFLTTNEKLFF
TGTGCCAGCGGACAGTTCCTTACAACTAATGAAAAACTGTTTTTT
>once|TRBD2|TRBV15|TRBJ2-5
CATSSGGARETQYF
TGTGCCACCAGCAGCGGGGGGGCCCGTGAGACCCAGTACTTC
>-|-|TRBV11-1|TRBJ1-1
CASSLQGKATEAFF
TGTGCCAGCAGCTTACAGGGGAAGGCCACTGAAGCTTTCTTT
>-|-|TRBV28|TRBJ1-5
CASSSPGGISNQPQHF
TGTGCCAGCAGTTCACCCGGGGGGATTAGCAATCAGCCCCAGCATTTT
>-|-|TRBV5-8|TRBJ1-4
CASSHANRGSVEKLFF
TGTGCCAGCAGCCACGCGAACCGGGGGTCGGTTGAAAAACTGTTTTTT
>-|-|TRBV3-1/TRBV3-2|TRBJ1-1
CASSQEAVANTEAFF
TGTGCCAGCAGCCAAGAAGCGGTTGCGAACACTGAAGCTTTCTTT
>-|-|TRBV5-1|TRBJ1-5
CASSLDGGQPQHF
TGCGCCAGCAGCTTGGATGGAGGTCAGCCCCAGCATTTT
>-|-|TRBV5-4|TRBJ2-5
CASSLRDFQETQYF
TGTGCCAGCAGCCTCAGGGACTTCCAAGAGACCCAGTACTTC
>-|TRBD2|TRBV19|TRBJ2-1
CASSGLAAGTHEQFF
TGTGCCAGTAGTGGGTTGGCAGCGGGGACCCATGAGCAGTTCTTC